This passage covers 23 T cell receptor beta chains from one sample sequenced in a study of regulatory T cells in long-lasting Graves disease (TCRdb year 2021). The time point label of this sample denotes: persistent/refractory GD, antithyroid drugs over 5 years with positive TRAb. RNA was extracted from PBMCs in TRIzol for both TCR sequencing and RNA sequencing. The method was multiplex PCR. Sequencing used an Illumina HiSeq 4000. TCR beta libraries were built with iRepertoire HTBI primers and Arm-PCR amplification of CDR3 regions. The public reads were run again by TCRdb, first through fastp at Q25 and then through MiXCR, and only productive beta chains were kept. CDR3 protein sequences are deduplicated, and each keeps its most common genes and DNA. For this sample the table gives 430,000 or so distinct CDR3 sequences, of which 21% were detected only once. Of the sample, roughly an eighth falls within the top ten clones.

The sample in question was peripheral blood mononuclear cells (PBMCs), obtained when the disease was refractory, from a patient treated with antithyroid drugs. These receptor sequences come from a female donor with Graves disease.

The chain combines TRBV28 with TRBJ2-1; 11 bases fit TRBD2. The germline gives CDR1 MDHEN, CDR2 SYDVKM. V shed 2 bases and J 3 bases; nucleotides not matched to a gene: 12. The CDR3 runs 19 residues. CDR3 sequence reads: CASSLPGGLAGGRYNEQFF. As DNA, the CDR3 is TGTGCCAGCAGTTTACCAGGGGGGCTAGCGGGAGGACGCTACAATGAGCAGTTCTTC.

This clonotype has just a few counts. The V gene is TRBV29-1, the J gene TRBJ2-7; no definite D call. There are 12 residues in the CDR3. CDR1 and CDR2 from the germline V gene are SQVTM and ANQGSEA. With 4 bases removed from V and 2 bases from J, the gap between germline ends came to 9 bases. CDR3 residues: CSVGSLTYEQYF. DNA for the CDR3: TGCAGCGTTGGCAGTCTCACCTACGAGCAGTACTTC.

This rearrangement joins TRBV2 to TRBJ2-1; no clear D gene. CDR3 length: 11 residues. Germline CDR1 SNHLY, CDR2 FYNNEI. V was trimmed by 7 bases and J by 3 bases, leaving 4 bases between them. The CDR3 here is CASKGYNEQFF. The CDR3 DNA follows: TGTGCCAGCAAGGGCTACAATGAGCAGTTCTTC.

As concerns this clonotype: Just one base apart from a much larger clone, this may be a read error. This chain links TRBV6-2 or TRBV6-3 with TRBJ1-1; D may be TRBD1 (5 bases). CDR3 length equals 14 residues. Germline CDR1 is MNHEY and CDR2 is SVGEGT. Deletions cut 5 bases from V and 3 bases from J, with 13 bases between. CDR3 in DNA: TGTGCCAGCAGTATCCGGGACGGTGACACTGAAGCTTTCTTT. This codes for CASSIRDGDTEAFF.

The chain links TRBV19 to TRBJ1-1; TRBD1 aligns across 7 bases. The J segment lost 1 base and the V segment lost 2 bases, leaving 7 bases of the junction unmatched. The length of the CDR3 is 16 residues. CDR1 is LNHDA and CDR2 is SQIVND in the germline V gene (reference sequence). The CDR3 coding sequence is TGTGCCAGTAGTATACGACCGGGACAGTGGAACACTGAAGCTTTCTTT. Encoded protein: CASSIRPGQWNTEAFF.

V and J are TRBV10-3 and TRBJ2-3; the match to TRBD2 covers 8 bases. This CDR3 is built from 14 residues. V lost 4 bases to trimming and J lost 4 bases; unmatched junction nucleotides: 4. Germline V CDR1 and CDR2: ENHRY, SYGVKD. CDR3 sequence (DNA): TGTGCCATCAGTGTCGGGGGGGGATCAGATACGCAGTATTTT. The encoded protein is CAISVGGGSDTQYF.

Points on this clonotype: No DNA is shown, since the ends of the CDR3 on it are uncertain; the CDR3 is the one TCRdb lists. The chain employs TRBV29-1 and TRBJ2-7. 12 amino acids form the CDR3, both terminal residues included. CDR1 is SQVTM, CDR2 ANQGSEA, per germline. CDR3 amino acids: CSVGSGSYEQHF.

This clonotype came up many times. This chain uses TRBV2 with TRBJ2-7, with D unclear. Germline V gene sequence: CDR1 SNHLY, CDR2 FYNNEI. The CDR3 is made up of 12 amino acids. Trimming cost V 10 bases and J 0 bases, with 10 bases left between them. In DNA, the CDR3 is TGTGCCACCAGAGGAGACTCCTACGAGCAGTACTTC. Translation gives CATRGDSYEQYF.

The chain carries TRBV12-3 or TRBV12-4 and TRBJ1-4; TRBD1 aligns across 7 bases. This CDR3 contains 15 residues. V trimming: 5 bases; J trimming: 2 bases; junction bases outside the gene matches: 5. The CDR3: CASSPQGVTNEKLFF. In nucleotides, the CDR3 is TGTGCCAGCAGTCCTCAGGGGGTTACTAATGAAAAACTGTTTTTT.

The chain combines TRBV5-1 with TRBJ2-5; unclear D gene. Germline assignment: CDR1 SGHRS and CDR2 YFSETQ. The germline V and J ends were trimmed by 3 bases and 11 bases, with 20 bases remaining between them. This CDR3 spans 14 amino acids. CDR3 protein: CASSWSYNYNEQYF. The CDR3, as DNA: TGCGCCAGCAGCTGGAGTTACAACTACAATGAGCAGTACTTC.

This clonotype has a count of ten or more. The V gene is TRBV28, the J gene TRBJ1-5; the D gene is possibly TRBD1 (6 bases). This CDR3 has 11 residues. Per germline, CDR1 MDHEN and CDR2 SYDVKM. Trimming left V 7 bases short and J 9 bases short, with 10 bases between. CDR3 sequence reads: CASTLRGPQHF. The CDR3 DNA sequence: TGTGCCAGCACCCTCAGGGGGCCCCAGCATTTT.

This clonotype was observed at least ten times. The gene calls are TRBV27 and TRBJ1-6; a possible D gene is TRBD1 (5 bases). V dropped 2 bases and J dropped 13 bases, with 12 bases sitting between them. The CDR3 is 13 residues long. The germline gives CDR1 MNHEY, CDR2 SMNVEV (reference sequence). Here the CDR3 reads CASSLGDAFPLHF. The CDR3 nucleotides are TGTGCCAGCAGTTTAGGGGACGCATTTCCCCTCCACTTT.

For this clonotype: A far bigger clonotype differs at one base, so this is likely a read error. This chain connects TRBV2 to TRBJ2-5; D might be TRBD2 (5 bases). This CDR3 contains 13 residues. Per the germline V gene, CDR1 is SNHLY and CDR2 is FYNNEI. V was cut by 10 bases and J by 1 base, with 13 bases left in between. The CDR3 coding sequence is TGTGCCAACACGAGGGCGAGCCAAGAGACCCAGTACTTC. This encodes CANTRASQETQYF. Full variable domain (outside the CDR3, taken from reference TRBV2 and TRBJ2-5): EPEVTQTPSHQVTQMGQEVILRCVPISNHLYFYWYRQILGQKVEFLVSFYNNEISEKSEIFDDQFSVERPDGSNFTLKIRSTKLEDSAMYFCANTRASQETQYFGPGTRLLVL.

Only a few counts were recorded for this clonotype. The chain combines TRBV11-2 with TRBJ1-5; no definite D call. The CDR3 is made up of 12 amino acids. V gave up 5 bases and J gave up 6 bases, with 8 bases separating them. CDR1 SGHAT and CDR2 FQNNGV come from the germline V gene. CDR3 bases: TGTGCCAGCAGCCAGCTGGGTCAGCCCCAGCATTTT. It codes for CASSQLGQPQHF.

The gene calls are TRBV3-1 and TRBJ2-4, with TRBD1 matching over 9 bases. V dropped 3 bases and J dropped 9; count of bases not matched to a gene: 3. The length of the CDR3 is 13 residues. The germline CDR1 and CDR2 sequences are LGHDT and YNNKEL (reference sequence). The chain's CDR3 is CASSQGQGTIQYF. CDR3 coding DNA: TGTGCCAGCAGCCAGGGACAGGGAACCATTCAGTACTTC.

This clonotype came up many times. V usage is TRBV11-2 and J usage is TRBJ2-4; no clear D. The CDR3 extends over 13 amino acids. V was clipped by 2 bases and J by 4 bases, with 6 bases between them. Germline CDR1 reads SGHAT; CDR2 reads FQNNGV. CDR3 sequence reads: CASSLQEKNIQYF. The DNA of the CDR3 is TGTGCCAGCAGCTTACAGGAGAAAAACATTCAGTACTTC.

At least ten counts were recorded for this clonotype. The chain uses TRBV28 and TRBJ2-7, with TRBD1 identical over 11 bases. V was clipped by 4 bases and J by 4 bases; unmatched bases: 6. Per the germline V gene, CDR1 is MDHEN and CDR2 is SYDVKM. The CDR3 length is 15 residues. The CDR3 sequence: CASSSRGTGGYEQYF. The CDR3 bases are TGTGCCAGCAGTTCACGAGGGACAGGGGGATACGAGCAGTACTTC.

This clonotype appeared a few times. The rearrangement joins TRBV10-3 to TRBJ1-6; no clear D. The CDR3 is made up of 14 amino acids. V was pared by 0 bases and J by 9 bases, with 9 bases between. In germline, CDR1 is ENHRY, CDR2 SYGVKD. DNA of the CDR3: TGTGCCATCAGTGAGTCGGGCTTAGGTTCACCCCTCCACTTT. Translated: CAISESGLGSPLHF.

The V call is TRBV20-1, the J call TRBJ2-5; weak D call: TRBD2 (6 bases). This CDR3 region has 15 residues. Per germline, CDR1 DFQATT and CDR2 SNEGSKA (reference sequence). V was clipped by 2 bases and J by 5 bases, with 18 bases between them. The CDR3 bases are TGCAGTGCTAGACTCCGGGAGAGGCTGAGGGAGACCCAGTACTTC. Translated: CSARLRERLRETQYF.

A word on this clonotype: Since a much larger clone is just one base distant, this may be a read error. This chain joins TRBV2 and TRBJ2-2; the D gene is possibly TRBD2 (6 bases). This CDR3 comprises 14 residues. CDR1 is SNHLY, CDR2 FYNNEI, per germline. CDR3 region: CASSWGSAGGELLF. CDR3 DNA: TGTGCCAGCAGCTGGGGATCAGCCGGCGGGGAGCTGCTTTTT.

The chain employs TRBV30 and TRBJ1-5, with unresolved D. The CDR3 sequence is 13 residues long. The germline CDR1 and CDR2 sequences are GTSNPN and SVGIG (reference sequence). V gave up 0 bases and J gave up 7 bases, with 10 bases separating them. The CDR3 loop reads CAWSVGARQPQHF. Written as DNA, the CDR3 is TGTGCCTGGAGTGTGGGCGCAAGACAGCCCCAGCATTTT.

The chain has TRBV5-1 and TRBJ2-1, with 11 nucleotides matching TRBD2. The CDR3 totals 15 residues. Germline CDR1 is SGHRS and CDR2 is YFSETQ. V shed 4 bases and J 4 bases; nucleotides not matched to a gene: 4. In DNA, the CDR3 is TGCGCCAGCAGCCAGACTAGCGGGAATTACAATGAGCAGTTCTTC. Its protein is CASSQTSGNYNEQFF.

In this sample, this clonotype turned up many times. The rearrangement links TRBV12-3 or TRBV12-4 to TRBJ2-2, with 12 bases that match TRBD1. The junction had 4 bases not matched to a gene; V was cut back by 5 bases and J by 3 bases. This CDR3 spans 16 amino acids. The CDR3, as DNA: TGTGCCAGCAGTCCGGGGACAGGGGGCGACACCGGGGAGCTGTTTTTT. Translating it yields CASSPGTGGDTGELFF.